The TCR beta chain described here comes from a study of cytomegalovirus exposure and HLA in healthy donors. The CDR3 has 19 amino acids. Germline lookup yields CDR1 MDHEN and CDR2 SYDVKM. J lost 7 bases, V lost 6 bases, and 19 bases had no gene match. Both 60 Vbeta primers and 13 Jbeta primers went into the PCR. This table comes from immunoSEQ multiplex PCR, and its TCRdb copy is limited to in-frame clones, with some not included. Of about 140,000 clones in the sample, 65% to 90% are singletons; the top ten hold over 1%. The chain combines TRBV28 with TRBJ2-2; TRBD2 aligns across 11 bases. This sequence was found in a female donor in good health and CMV-seronegative. The source material was PBMCs. The CDR3 loop reads CASSLTSYSGRALGGELFF. Here the CDR3 DNA reads TGTGCCAGCAGCCTGACATCCTATAGCGGGAGGGCCCTCGGCGGGGAGCTGTTTTTT.